Described below is a single T cell receptor (beta chain) sequence and its context. The sample holds many counts of this clonotype. Its antigen is still unknown. No much larger clone is present one base from it, and per-base qualities are unavailable. Library construction relied on multiplex PCR. TCRdb records Illumina HiSeq 4000 as the sequencer. To build TCR beta libraries, CDR3 regions were amplified by Arm-PCR using iRepertoire HTBI primers. Before sequencing, the PCR products went through gel purification. The authors' pipeline ran thus. A total of some 65 TRBV and 14 TRBJ segments were identified across samples and were used for gene usage analysis of CDR3 amino acid clonotypes. COPE and FqMerger were used to merge the filtered high-quality paired reads into contigs. Contigs were aligned with BLAST to IMGT TRBV, TRBD and TRBJ reference genes, and CDR3 was defined per IMGT. Any clonotype with a frequency above 0.1% was classified as a highly expanded clone. Shannon entropy was used to measure repertoire diversity, and the Gini coefficient was used to measure V-J evenness. Clonotypes shared by more than one individual were considered public. Using fastp trimming at Q25 and MiXCR clonotype assembly, TCRdb reanalyzed the public sequencing data and kept in-frame beta chains. Every distinct CDR3 protein forms one entry, paired with its most common genes and DNA. The V and J calls were not made by the authors but by TCRdb's processing. This sample lists roughly 220,000 distinct CDR3 sequences; about a sixth were detected once. Around 20% of the sample lies in the top ten.

CDR1 and CDR2 were assigned from the germline V gene as ENHRY and SYGVKD. At the junction V is shortened by 3 bases and J by 6 bases; bases outside the gene matches: 10. The CDR3 runs 16 residues from the cysteine to the phenylalanine. Only the CDR3 DNA is retained, 48 bases long and in frame from the first base. The data derive from a study of regulatory T cells in long-lasting Graves disease (dated by TCRdb to the early 2020s). About the study as a whole: In the newly diagnosed Graves' disease group, patients had been taking antithyroid drugs for less than 3 months. This study used TCR sequencing and RNA sequencing of peripheral blood to compare persistent Graves' disease patients against newly diagnosed Graves' disease patients. The study took place in China and was registered as a clinical trial. A total of roughly 35 samples underwent TCR sequencing: roughly 13 from persistent and roughly 20 from newly diagnosed Graves' disease patients. Study-wide findings and limitations: The authors acknowledged the small sample size as a limitation that may reduce accuracy. Persistent patients shared more public clonotypes among themselves (2,741) than newly diagnosed patients did (more than 950). Because the primary lesion, thyroid tissue, could not be accessed, the study looked at peripheral blood alone. Compared with newly diagnosed patients, patients with persistent Graves' disease had lower TCR Shannon entropy and fewer highly expanded clones, which suggests clonal expansion. Only the TCR beta chain was sequenced and analyzed. Preferential use of TRBV28, TRBJ1-2 and TRBJ2-5 was observed in persistent disease, whereas TRBV20-1 and TRBJ2-1 were favored in newly diagnosed disease.

The time point label, read with the paper, signifies: newly diagnosed GD, antithyroid drugs for less than 3 months. For both TCR sequencing and RNA sequencing, RNA was extracted from PBMCs using TRIzol. The diagnosis of Graves' disease followed American Thyroid Association guidelines. The patients came from an endocrinology department in Xi'an, China. From each patient, nine milliliters of peripheral blood was collected into an EDTA anticoagulant tube. Ficoll Paque Plus density gradient separation was used to isolate PBMCs, and no further T cell sorting was done. RNA quality was checked with an Agilent 2100 Bioanalyzer and agarose gel, and concentration with a NanoDrop 2000.

This sequence originates from a female donor with Graves disease. This sample comprised peripheral blood mononuclear cells (PBMCs), obtained at new diagnosis, from a patient treated with antithyroid drugs. This chain joins TRBV10-3 to TRBJ1-5, with 8 bases matching TRBD1. The CDR3 protein: CAISEFQQGEVQPQHF. The DNA reads TGTGCCATCAGTGAATTTCAACAGGGGGAAGTTCAGCCCCAGCATTTT.